The 19 T cell receptor beta chains listed next were all sequenced from one sample in a study of regulatory T cells in long-lasting Graves disease. Library construction for TCR beta used iRepertoire HTBI primers and Arm-PCR of CDR3 regions. TCRdb ran MiXCR on the multiplex PCR reads and lists one entry per CDR3 protein. The data hold about 470,000 distinct CDR3 sequences, with 20% to 25% observed a single time. Time point: persistent/refractory GD, antithyroid drugs over 5 years with positive TRAb. The TCR library used RNA extracted from PBMCs. The sample consisted of peripheral blood mononuclear cells (PBMCs), taken when the disease was refractory, from a patient treated with antithyroid drugs. These receptors were obtained from a female donor with Graves disease.

Many counts were recorded for this clonotype. The V gene is TRBV20-1, the J gene TRBJ2-7; D is perhaps TRBD2 (7 bases). Germline CDR1 and CDR2: DFQATT and SNEGSKA (reference sequence). The CDR3 runs 14 residues. Trimming took 5 bases from V and 4 from J, leaving 18 bases between them. Here the CDR3 DNA reads TGCAGTGCTGGTCCCAAACAGGGAGGGTACGAGCAGTACTTC. Residues: CSAGPKQGGYEQYF.

This clonotype occurred many times. The V and J genes are TRBV27 and TRBJ2-5; D remains ambiguous. The CDR3 is made up of 15 amino acids. Germline values: CDR1 MNHEY, CDR2 SMNVEV (reference sequence). V dropped 3 bases and J dropped 2 bases, with 13 bases sitting between them. The CDR3 nucleotides are TGTGCCAGCAGTTTTTTAGGCAGTGAGCAAGAGACCCAGTACTTC. Its protein product is CASSFLGSEQETQYF.

To note about this clonotype: The conserved final phenylalanine or tryptophan is absent from the CDR3, which likely points to a read error. The CDR3 loop is CASTGDGGELFS. The CDR3 DNA sequence: TGTGCCAGCACTGGAGATGGCGGGGAGCTGTTTTCT. This rearrangement joins TRBV12-3 or TRBV12-4 to TRBJ2-2, with D hard to call. The CDR3 contains 12 residues. V was clipped by 7 bases and J by 7 bases, with 10 bases between them.

This clonotype has ten or more counts. This sequence joins TRBV12-5 and TRBJ1-1; D is uncertain. Germline V gene sequence: CDR1 LGHNT, CDR2 FRNRAP. The CDR3 runs to 11 residues. The V end lost 4 bases, the J end lost 9 bases, and 9 bases lay between the germline ends. CDR3 nucleotides: TGTGCTAGTGGTTATGGGTATCAAGCTTTCTTT. This translates into CASGYGYQAFF.

The rearrangement uses TRBV7-9 and TRBJ1-3; D is perhaps TRBD1 (5 bases). The CDR3 spans 14 residues. Trimming stripped 11 bases from V and 2 bases from J, with 16 bases between. Germline CDR1 and CDR2: SEHNR and FQNEAQ (reference sequence). The CDR3 region has the DNA TGTGCCGTACCAATTGCGGGACCTGGAAACACCATATATTTT. Amino acid sequence: CAVPIAGPGNTIYF.

For this clonotype: Germline and junction disagree at one end, which may indicate a read error. This rearrangement joins TRBV13 to TRBJ2-7; a possible D gene is TRBD2 (5 bases). CDR3 length: 13 residues. Per germline, CDR1 PRHDT and CDR2 FYEKMQ (reference sequence). Written as DNA, the CDR3 is TGTGCCAGCAGCCCAAGAACGGGATCCGAGCGGTACTTC. This gives the protein CASSPRTGSERYF.

The rearrangement links TRBV19 to TRBJ1-5; TRBD1 might be the D (5 bases). Germline V gives CDR1 LNHDA, CDR2 SQIVND (reference sequence). V lost 4 bases and J 5 bases, leaving 15 bases between the germline ends. CDR3 length equals 15 residues. CDR3 in DNA: TGTGCCAGTAGTAACCGGGAACAGGCGGATCAGCCCCAGCATTTT. It is translated as CASSNREQADQPQHF.

This rearrangement joins TRBV27 to TRBJ2-7; TRBD1 matches at 8 bases. The CDR3 is 16 residues long. After removal of 2 bases from V and 4 bases from J, the junction contained 10 bases not matched to a gene. Looked up from germline, CDR1 is MNHEY and CDR2 is SMNVEV (reference sequence). This CDR3 is CASSLNGPRGRYEQYF. DNA for the CDR3: TGTGCCAGCAGTTTAAATGGTCCCAGGGGGCGTTACGAGCAGTACTTC.

This clonotype has ten or more counts. This chain uses TRBV28 with TRBJ1-2, with TRBD1 matching 8 bases. The J segment lost 8 bases and the V segment lost 6 bases, leaving 8 bases of the junction unmatched. Per germline, CDR1 MDHEN and CDR2 SYDVKM. The CDR3 totals 13 residues. CDR3 residues: CASSFDRGEGYTF. DNA of the CDR3: TGTGCCAGCAGCTTCGACAGGGGAGAAGGCTACACCTTC.

V usage is TRBV7-2 and J usage is TRBJ2-5; TRBD1 aligns across 7 bases. The V gene's germline CDR1 is SGHTA and CDR2 FQGNSA. The CDR3 extends over 13 amino acids. The ends lost 5 bases at V and 5 bases at J; junction bases unmatched: 5. CDR3 in DNA: TGTGCCAGCAGCCCGGACAGGCCCGAGACCCAGTACTTC. It is translated as CASSPDRPETQYF.

This clonotype was counted at least ten times. This rearrangement joins TRBV20-1 to TRBJ2-5, with TRBD1 as a possible D gene (5 bases). Trimming left V 2 bases short and J 2 bases short, with 9 bases between. The germline V gene has CDR1 DFQATT and CDR2 SNEGSKA (reference sequence). CDR3 length equals 13 residues. This CDR3 reads CSARLGQQETQYF. CDR3 coding DNA: TGCAGTGCTAGACTGGGGCAACAAGAGACCCAGTACTTC.

The genes are TRBV6-2 or TRBV6-3 and TRBJ2-3, with D tentatively TRBD1 or TRBD2 (5 bases each). CDR3 size: 18 residues. Trimming removed 0 bases at V and 2 bases at J, with 18 bases between. Germline CDR1 is MNHEY and CDR2 is SVGEGT. The CDR3 protein is CASSYSYSDAGTTDTQYF. In nucleotides, the CDR3 is TGTGCCAGCAGTTACTCGTATTCAGACGCAGGGACCACAGATACGCAGTATTTT.

A word on this clonotype: Because it lacks the conserved phenylalanine or tryptophan at the end, this CDR3 is likely a read error. The rearrangement links TRBV6-1 to TRBJ2-5, with TRBD1 matching over 8 bases. From germline, CDR1 is MNHNS and CDR2 SASEGT. The CDR3 is 15 residues long. J was trimmed by 2 bases and V by 6 bases; bases with no gene match: 8. CDR3 sequence reads: CASSPQGANQETQYL. CDR3 nucleotide sequence: TGTGCCAGCAGCCCGCAGGGGGCGAATCAAGAGACCCAGTACCTC.

This chain joins TRBV7-9 and TRBJ1-2; TRBD1 agrees at 9 bases. V shed 5 bases and J 3 bases; nucleotides not matched to a gene: 4. This CDR3 spans 14 amino acids. The germline V gene has CDR1 SEHNR and CDR2 FQNEAQ (reference sequence). CDR3 region: CASSTTGGDYGYTF. Here the CDR3 DNA reads TGTGCCAGCAGCACCACAGGGGGCGACTATGGCTACACCTTC.

This clonotype has at least ten counts. CDR3 in DNA: TGTGCCAGCAGCTCTCTTATACAGGGGTATGGCGCTGAAGCTTTCTTT. It yields the protein CASSSLIQGYGAEAFF. The V and J genes are TRBV28 and TRBJ1-1, with 7 bases that match TRBD1. V gave up 6 bases and J gave up 6 bases; unmatched junction bases: 16. The CDR3 totals 16 residues. Germline V gene sequence: CDR1 MDHEN, CDR2 SYDVKM.

J is TRBJ2-7 and V is TRBV6-2 or TRBV6-3, with TRBD1 matching 12 bases. From germline, CDR1 is MNHEY and CDR2 SVGEGT. The junction had 12 bases not matched to a gene; V was cut back by 6 bases and J by 6 bases. This CDR3 has 16 amino acids. The CDR3 region has the DNA TGTGCCAGCAGACCTCCGGGACAGGGGGCGCCCTCCGAGCAGTACTTC. Protein product: CASRPPGQGAPSEQYF.

This clonotype was counted at least ten times. This chain uses TRBV6-1 with TRBJ2-7; D might be TRBD2 (6 bases). This CDR3 has 17 amino acids. Germline CDR1 MNHNS, CDR2 SASEGT. V was clipped by 2 bases and J by 2 bases, with 19 bases between them. In DNA form, the CDR3 reads TGTGCCAGCAGTGAATGGGGTCATACGGGAGCGACCTACGAGCAGTACTTC. Translated, it gives CASSEWGHTGATYEQYF.

Points on this clonotype: A read error may be the cause here, since a much bigger clone is one base away. This chain's CDR3 is CASSLRDINSPLHF. CDR3 DNA: TGTGCCAGCAGCTTAAGGGACATTAATTCACCCCTCCACTTT. The rearrangement links TRBV7-2 to TRBJ1-6; possibly TRBD1 for D (6 bases). Trimming took 2 bases from V and 6 from J, leaving 8 bases between them. CDR1 SGHTA and CDR2 FQGNSA come from the germline V gene. The CDR3 has 14 residues.

Details on this clonotype: A much larger clone lies a single base off, so this may be a read error. This chain connects TRBV6-2 or TRBV6-3 to TRBJ2-7, with TRBD2 matching over 13 bases. The CDR3 loop spans 14 amino acids. Germline V gene lookup returns CDR1 MNHEY and CDR2 SVGEGT. The junction had 5 bases not matched to a gene; V was cut back by 10 bases and J by 2 bases. The CDR3 DNA reads TGTGCCAACATTGGACTAGCGGGAGCCTACGAGCAGTACTTC. As protein: CANIGLAGAYEQYF.